This entry lists 2 T cell receptor beta chains sequenced from one sample in a study of blood T cell repertoires in COVID-19. TCRdb keeps only in-frame clones here, not all; method: immunoSEQ multiplex PCR. Of just under 350,000 clones listed, 80% to 90% were seen once; the top ten hold 2.5% to 3%. Sequenced: peripheral blood. The receptors originated from a young man with active or convalescent COVID-19.

The chain links TRBV9 to TRBJ1-6; possibly TRBD1 for D (5 bases). Germline-derived CDR1 and CDR2 are SGDLS and YYNGEE. V gave up 3 bases and J gave up 6 bases, with 13 bases separating them. The CDR3 loop spans 15 amino acids. CDR3 sequence: CASSARTSPNSPLHF. In nucleotides, the CDR3 is TGTGCCAGCAGCGCTCGGACATCCCCTAATTCACCCCTCCACTTT.

The chain employs TRBV7-8 and TRBJ2-3; unclear D gene. The CDR3 has 16 amino acids. V lost 0 bases to trimming and J lost 1 base, with 11 bases between them. Germline values: CDR1 SGHVS, CDR2 FQNEAQ. Written as DNA, the CDR3 is TGTGCCAGCAGCTTAGCCTTGTGGGCCGGCACAGATACGCAGTATTTT. This sequence encodes CASSLALWAGTDTQYF.